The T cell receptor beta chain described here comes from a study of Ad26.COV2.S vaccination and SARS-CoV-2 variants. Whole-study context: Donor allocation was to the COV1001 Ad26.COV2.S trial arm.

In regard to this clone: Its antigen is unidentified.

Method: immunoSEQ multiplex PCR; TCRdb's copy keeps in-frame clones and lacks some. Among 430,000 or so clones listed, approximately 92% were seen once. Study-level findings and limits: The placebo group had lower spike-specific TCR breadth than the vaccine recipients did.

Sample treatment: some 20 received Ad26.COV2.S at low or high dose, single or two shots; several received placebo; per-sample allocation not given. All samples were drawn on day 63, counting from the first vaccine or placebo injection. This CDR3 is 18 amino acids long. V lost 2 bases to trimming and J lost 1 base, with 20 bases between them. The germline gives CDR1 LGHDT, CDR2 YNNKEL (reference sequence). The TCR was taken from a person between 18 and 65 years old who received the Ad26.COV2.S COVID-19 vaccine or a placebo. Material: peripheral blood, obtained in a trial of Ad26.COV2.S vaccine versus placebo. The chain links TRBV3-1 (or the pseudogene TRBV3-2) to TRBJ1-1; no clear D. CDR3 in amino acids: CASSQSQVPRRSNTEAFF. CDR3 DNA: TGTGCCAGCAGCCAATCGCAAGTTCCCAGACGGTCGAACACTGAAGCTTTCTTT.